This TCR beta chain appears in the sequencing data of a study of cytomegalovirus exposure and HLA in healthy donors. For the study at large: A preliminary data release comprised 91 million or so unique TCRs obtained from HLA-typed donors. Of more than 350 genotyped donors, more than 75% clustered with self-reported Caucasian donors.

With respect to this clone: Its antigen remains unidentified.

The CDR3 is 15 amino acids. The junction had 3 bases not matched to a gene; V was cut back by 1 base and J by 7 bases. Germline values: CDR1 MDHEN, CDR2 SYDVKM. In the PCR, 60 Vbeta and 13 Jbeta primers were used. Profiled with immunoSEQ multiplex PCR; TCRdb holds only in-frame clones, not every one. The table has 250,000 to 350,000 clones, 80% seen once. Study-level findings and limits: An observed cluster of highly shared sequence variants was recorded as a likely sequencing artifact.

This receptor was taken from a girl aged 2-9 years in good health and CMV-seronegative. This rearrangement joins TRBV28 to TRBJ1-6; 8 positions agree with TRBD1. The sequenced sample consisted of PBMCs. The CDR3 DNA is TGTGCCAGCAGTTTATTGAGGACAGGGAATTCACCCCTCCACTTT. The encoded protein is CASSLLRTGNSPLHF. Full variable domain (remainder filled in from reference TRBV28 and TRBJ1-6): DVKVTQSSRYLVKRTGEKVFLECVQDMDHENMFWYRQDPGLGLRLIYFSYDVKMKEKGDIPEGYSVSREKKERFSLILESASTNQTSMYLCASSLLRTGNSPLHFGNGTRLTVT.